Listed below are T cell receptor beta chains from one sample, sequenced in a study of blood T cell repertoires in COVID-19. Measured with immunoSEQ multiplex PCR; TCRdb has only the in-frame clones, and not every one. Here the sample spans roughly 31,000 clones, 75% to 90% being singletons. Sequencing was performed on peripheral blood. The receptors stem from a man in his 60s with acute or convalescent COVID-19. Each CDR3 is given without its conserved first and last residue.

TRBV5-1,TRBJ2-1,AAAKGVGYNEQF
TRBV6-5,TRBJ2-1,ASSSGQVATNEQF
TRBV6-5,TRBJ1-3,ASLRDRGENTIY
TRBV15,TRBJ2-1,ATSGTRYNEQF
TRBV25-1,TRBJ1-1,ASSPHEDTEAF
TRBV27,TRBJ1-5,ASRSRGIEPQH
TRBV6-5,TRBJ1-5,ASRRGNQPQH
TRBV15,TRBJ1-1,ATSQDRLLYTEAF
TRBV24-1,TRBJ2-1,ATLGDNSYNEQF
TRBV5-6,TRBJ2-1,ASSLGGYNSYNEQF
TRBV19,TRBJ1-4,ASSMSYRVREKLF
TRBV5-1,TRBJ1-1,ASSLAARGNTEAF
TRBV3-1/TRBV3-2,TRBJ1-1,ASSSPGFTEAF
TRBV6-6,TRBJ2-7,ASSYDAGAAYEQY
TRBV6-6,TRBJ1-6,ASSYLTNSPLH
TRBV19,TRBJ1-5,ASSGTGGGNQPQH
TRBV10-1,TRBJ2-7,ASSESATGGSEQY
TRBV5-1,TRBJ1-1,ASSLAREGARITEAF
TRBV19,TRBJ1-5,ASSLTGSNQPQH
TRBV28,TRBJ1-5,AARRSNQPQH
TRBV5-4,TRBJ2-7,ASSLYSYEQY
TRBV2,TRBJ1-2,ASSVGGRKPYT
TRBV20-1,TRBJ2-5,SATGETQY
TRBV6-5,TRBJ1-1,ASSSGANTEAF
TRBV7-9,TRBJ1-1,ASLTQTLNTEAF
TRBV18,TRBJ1-1,ASSPAGSTEAF
TRBV3-1/TRBV3-2,TRBJ2-7,ASSPGLAGAEQY
TRBV28,TRBJ2-7,ASSLTSGRPPEQY
TRBV11-1,TRBJ1-5,ASSPGQNQPQH
TRBV28,TRBJ1-2,ASRPTGQGASGGYT
TRBV2,TRBJ1-5,ASSADGGNQPQH
TRBV15,TRBJ2-7,ATSRPDSVFYEQY
TRBV24-1,TRBJ2-3,ATSVTGGAVSADTQY
TRBV4-2,TRBJ2-5,ASSQDRGDRVGETQY
TRBV9,TRBJ1-1,ASSTHGGLNTEAF
TRBV20-1,TRBJ1-1,SASGGTDMNTEAF
TRBV28,TRBJ1-1,ASSFLGGVNTEAF
TRBV5-1,TRBJ2-2,ASSPPGLINTGELF
TRBV6-5,TRBJ1-4,ASSYSGGPSNEKLF
TRBV11-2,TRBJ2-3,ASSLASGRATDTQY
TRBV21-1,TRBJ2-4,ASSLRQTGMAKNIQY
TRBV2,TRBJ2-1,ASSEVDEQF
TRBV6-6,TRBJ1-3,ASSYKQGETGNTIY
TRBV7-2,TRBJ2-1,ASSRTGNGEQF
TRBV9,TRBJ1-4,ASSPPGTGKLKLF
TRBV5-1,TRBJ1-2,ASHLGGLEGYT
TRBV19,TRBJ1-6,ASSPSRGKTSPLH
TRBV28,TRBJ2-1,ASSLWGTSGLYEQF
TRBV4-1,TRBJ2-7,ASSRGTSGSYEQY
TRBV6-6,TRBJ1-1,ASSYYGPDTEAF
TRBV6-2/TRBV6-3,TRBJ2-2,ASSPYEGAGELF
TRBV2,TRBJ1-3,ASRAGNTIY
TRBV28,TRBJ2-3,ATVRRGSSTDTQY
TRBV24-1,TRBJ1-2,ATSDGQGTNYGYT
TRBV4-1,TRBJ2-7,ETIRGSYEQY
TRBV3-1/TRBV3-2,TRBJ1-6,ASSTGNSPLH
TRBV15,TRBJ1-6,ATSRRARGSLTLH
TRBV24-1,TRBJ2-1,ATSDAGRSHQF
TRBV7-2,TRBJ2-2,ASSSYRGQDTGELF